The source of this TCR beta chain is a study of cytomegalovirus exposure and HLA in healthy donors. Points from the study as a whole: An assumption of roughly uniform sequencing depth across donors underlay the presence/absence analyses.

In regard to this clone: The antigen is undetermined.

The CDR3 is made up of 14 amino acids. Germline assignment: CDR1 MDHEN and CDR2 SYDVKM. The junction had 8 bases not matched to a gene; V was cut back by 5 bases and J by 8 bases. It was with 60 Vbeta and 13 Jbeta primers that the PCR ran. Repertoires were generated with immunoSEQ multiplex PCR, while TCRdb's copy carries only in-frame clones and drops some. The sample comprises a few hundred thousand clones, approximately 70% of which are singletons, and 1.8% rests with the top ten. The sequencing input was PBMCs. J is TRBJ2-2 and V is TRBV28, with TRBD1 matching 7 bases. The TCR was taken from a woman in her 30s in good health and CMV-seronegative. For the CDR3, the DNA is TGTGCCAGCAGTCGGCGACAGGGTCTGGGGGAGCTGTTTTTT. Protein sequence: CASSRRQGLGELFF.